The 18 T cell receptor beta chains in this list originate from one sample, sequenced in a study of blood T cell repertoires in COVID-19. The assay was immunoSEQ multiplex PCR, and TCRdb's table has in-frame clones only and misses some. The table lists 150,000 to 200,000 clones, over 90% of them singletons. The sample taken for sequencing was peripheral blood. The receptors shown here come from a woman in her fifties or sixties with COVID-19, enrolled during active disease.

V and J are TRBV6-2 or TRBV6-3 and TRBJ2-3; 8 nucleotides agree with TRBD1. Germline CDR1 and CDR2: MNHEY and SVGEGT. Germline trimming cut 0 bases from V and 4 bases from J; bases unmatched to any gene: 9. CDR3 length equals 17 residues. Here the CDR3 reads CASSYSDRDSLADTQYF. In nucleotides, the CDR3 is TGTGCCAGCAGTTACTCGGACAGGGACTCACTCGCAGATACGCAGTATTTT.

The V and J genes are TRBV18 and TRBJ2-7; 8 nucleotides line up with TRBD1. The junction had 33 bases not matched to a gene; V was cut back by 8 bases and J by 3 bases. Germline CDR1 KGHSH, CDR2 LQKENI. This CDR3 is built from 22 residues. The CDR3 sequence: CASLISDHFGQGHKSSGYEQYF. CDR3 DNA: TGTGCCAGCCTGATTTCGGACCACTTCGGACAGGGACATAAAAGCTCTGGCTACGAGCAGTACTTC.

This chain connects TRBV5-4 to TRBJ2-2; perhaps TRBD2 as D (7 bases). The ends were cut back, 1 base at V and 7 bases at J, with 17 bases in the middle. The CDR3 is made up of 16 amino acids. CDR1 and CDR2 (germline): SGHNT, YYREEE (reference sequence). CDR3 sequence: CASSLLRGRNGGELFF. CDR3 DNA sequence: TGTGCCAGCAGCTTGTTGCGGGGGCGGAACGGCGGGGAGCTGTTTTTT.

The rearrangement uses TRBV6-5 and TRBJ1-3, with a tentative D call TRBD1 (6 bases). This CDR3 is 15 amino acids long. The germline V and J ends were trimmed by 4 bases and 8 bases, with 18 bases remaining between them. Germline CDR1 MNHEY, CDR2 SVGAGI. CDR3 coding DNA: TGTGCCAGCAGTTCTTCAGGGGCCCCAGGAGACACCATATATTTT. This sequence encodes CASSSSGAPGDTIYF.

The chain combines TRBV6-2 or TRBV6-3 with TRBJ2-2; D remains ambiguous. Germline CDR1 reads MNHEY; CDR2 reads SVGEGT. Deletions cut 3 bases from V and 7 bases from J, with 15 bases between. There are 15 residues in the CDR3. This CDR3 reads CASSYIRPLGGELFF. CDR3 coding DNA: TGTGCCAGCAGTTATATCAGGCCGTTGGGCGGGGAGCTGTTTTTT.

The V call is TRBV6-6, the J call TRBJ1-5; D is uncertain. The V end was cut by 2 bases, the J end by 4 bases, with 6 bases between. The CDR3 totals 13 residues. Germline CDR1 is MNHNY and CDR2 is SVGAGI (reference sequence). As DNA, the CDR3 is TGTGCCAGCAGTTACACGGGGAATCAGCCCCAGCATTTT. As protein: CASSYTGNQPQHF.

The chain uses TRBV5-1 and TRBJ1-2; TRBD1 might be the D (6 bases). The ends were cut back, 0 bases at V and 4 bases at J, with 13 bases in the middle. This CDR3 region has 15 residues. Germline V CDR1 and CDR2: SGHRS, YFSETQ. CDR3 nucleotide sequence: TGCGCCAGCAGCTTGGGAGGGGGATTGGGCTATGGCTACACCTTC. This translates into CASSLGGGLGYGYTF.

In this sample, this clone turned up a few times. The rearrangement joins TRBV4-1 to TRBJ1-1; TRBD1 might be the D (6 bases). The CDR3 totals 17 residues. V was shortened by 3 bases and J by 0 bases, with 17 bases between the two germline ends. CDR1 and CDR2 from the germline V gene are MGHRA and YSYEKL. CDR3 nucleotides: TGCGCCAGCAGCCAGCGGCTAGGGAGGGGGTTGAACACTGAAGCTTTCTTT. Protein product: CASSQRLGRGLNTEAFF.

The rearrangement links TRBV2 to TRBJ2-2, with TRBD1 as a possible D gene (5 bases). Trimming pared 8 bases from V and 2 bases from J, leaving 9 bases between. In germline, CDR1 is SNHLY, CDR2 FYNNEI. The CDR3 totals 13 residues. The DNA for the CDR3 is TGTGCCAGCCCGGACACTAACACCGGGGAGCTGTTTTTT. Translation: CASPDTNTGELFF. The full variable domain, with the rest looked up from reference TRBV2 and TRBJ2-2, is EPEVTQTPSHQVTQMGQEVILRCVPISNHLYFYWYRQILGQKVEFLVSFYNNEISEKSEIFDDQFSVERPDGSNFTLKIRSTKLEDSAMYFCASPDTNTGELFFGEGSRLTVL.

The chain links TRBV5-8 to TRBJ1-4; possibly TRBD1 for D (5 bases). CDR1 and CDR2 from the germline V gene are SGHTS and YDEGEE. The CDR3 extends over 13 amino acids. The V end was cut by 3 bases, the J end by 8 bases, with 11 bases between. CDR3 coding DNA: TGTGCCAGCAGCTCGCCGGGGGGAGAAAAACTGTTTTTT. Translation: CASSSPGGEKLFF.

V usage is TRBV25-1 and J usage is TRBJ1-3, with a weak D call TRBD1 (6 bases). The CDR3 is 14 residues long. Germline V gives CDR1 MGHDK, CDR2 SYGVNS. Trimming pared 4 bases from V and 3 bases from J, leaving 10 bases between. CDR3 sequence (DNA): TGTGCCAGCAGTGCCACAGGGTATGGAAACACCATATATTTT. It codes for CASSATGYGNTIYF.

V usage is TRBV19 and J usage is TRBJ1-2; D is possibly TRBD1 (5 bases). The V end was cut by 6 bases, the J end by 2 bases, with 16 bases between. There are 15 residues in the CDR3. Germline V lookup: CDR1 LNHDA, CDR2 SQIVND (reference sequence). CDR3 region: CASSIGHITNYGYTF. The CDR3 nucleotides read TGTGCCAGTAGCATCGGACATATTACCAACTATGGCTACACCTTC.

The gene calls are TRBV12-3 or TRBV12-4 and TRBJ2-2, with D perhaps matching TRBD1 (5 bases). The CDR3 runs 12 residues. V lost 8 bases and J lost 7, with 11 bases in between. CDR3 protein: CASPGYHGELFF. The CDR3 DNA sequence: TGTGCCAGCCCAGGGTATCACGGGGAGCTGTTTTTT.

V usage is TRBV6-1 and J usage is TRBJ1-6; D may be TRBD1 (5 bases). Trimming cost V 3 bases and J 9 bases, with 15 bases left between them. This CDR3 has 15 amino acids. CDR1 and CDR2 (germline): MNHNS, SASEGT. The CDR3 region is CASSDLTDLISPLHF. The CDR3 coding sequence is TGTGCCAGCAGTGATTTGACAGATCTTATTTCACCCCTCCACTTT.

The V and J genes are TRBV19 and TRBJ2-3, with TRBD1 matching over 7 bases. This CDR3 is built from 15 residues. J was trimmed by 0 bases and V by 8 bases; bases with no gene match: 8. Germline V gene sequence: CDR1 LNHDA, CDR2 SQIVND (reference sequence). The CDR3 is CASGQETSSTDTQYF. The CDR3 DNA reads TGTGCCAGTGGACAGGAGACATCTAGCACAGATACGCAGTATTTT.

The chain links TRBV15 to TRBJ2-3, with 7 bases lining up with TRBD2. The germline V gene has CDR1 LNHNV and CDR2 YYDKDF (reference sequence). Losses at the gene ends were 0 bases for V and 0 bases for J; bases not matched to a gene: 6. The CDR3 runs to 17 residues. The DNA of the CDR3 is TGTGCCACCAGCAGAGATCGCAGGCGGGGGAGCACAGATACGCAGTATTTT. It yields the protein CATSRDRRRGSTDTQYF. Full variable domain (remainder filled in from reference TRBV15 and TRBJ2-3): DAMVIQNPRYQVTQFGKPVTLSCSQTLNHNVMYWYQQKSSQAPKLLFHYYDKDFNNEADTPDNFQSRRPNTSFCFLDIRSPGLGDTAMYLCATSRDRRRGSTDTQYFGPGTRLTVL.

The chain couples TRBV10-3 to TRBJ1-1; perhaps TRBD1 as D (6 bases). Germline V gene lookup returns CDR1 ENHRY and CDR2 SYGVKD. The CDR3 loop spans 12 amino acids. With 11 bases removed from V and 10 bases from J, the gap between germline ends came to 20 bases. The CDR3 sequence: CAAQGSGARAFF. CDR3 nucleotide sequence: TGTGCCGCCCAAGGGTCAGGGGCTCGAGCTTTCTTT.

The chain is built from TRBV11-2 and TRBJ1-2; no reliable D call. The CDR3 is made up of 14 amino acids. CDR1 and CDR2 from the germline V gene are SGHAT and FQNNGV. V lost 5 bases, J lost 1 base, and 11 bases lay in between. The CDR3 region is CASSPHTLNYGYTF. The CDR3 DNA is TGTGCCAGCAGCCCACACACCCTTAACTATGGCTACACCTTC.